One and the same sample provided the 7 T cell receptor beta chains below, sequenced in a study of cytomegalovirus exposure and HLA in healthy donors (dated by TCRdb to the late 2010s). Libraries were made using the immunoSEQ multiplex PCR assay. For the multiplex PCR, a mixture combining 60 forward primers for TCR Vbeta segments and 13 reverse primers for TCR Jbeta segments was used. In TCRdb, the immuneACCESS table is reduced to in-frame sequences with V and J assigned. These tables do not hold every clone; where another copy was compared, an unresolved V gene accounts for under half, and the others remain unexplained. This sample gives 75,000 to 90,000 clones in total; approximately 75% of them show up just once. Around 4.2% of the sample goes to the ten largest clones. The sample comprised PBMCs. The receptors were sampled from a man aged 55 to 70 in good health and CMV-seronegative.

The rearrangement uses TRBV25-1 and TRBJ1-2; 10 bases map to TRBD1. Germline CDR1 MGHDK, CDR2 SYGVNS. Unmatched junction bases numbered 4, after V lost 7 bases and J lost 5 bases. This CDR3 is built from 13 residues. The CDR3 DNA sequence: TGTGCCAGCACGGAGGGACAGGGGTATGGCTACACCTTC. As protein: CASTEGQGYGYTF.

This clone was observed a few times. The chain combines TRBV29-1 with TRBJ2-7, with TRBD1 identical over 11 bases. The CDR3 totals 14 residues. V was pared by 7 bases and J by 2 bases, with 7 bases of the junction left unmatched. Germline CDR1 is SQVTM and CDR2 is ANQGSEA. CDR3 region: CSASGDRGTYEQYF. The CDR3 bases are TGCAGCGCCTCAGGGGACAGGGGGACCTACGAGCAGTACTTC.

V usage is TRBV7-2 and J usage is TRBJ2-6, with D perhaps matching TRBD1 (5 bases). Per the germline V gene, CDR1 is SGHTA and CDR2 is FQGNSA. The CDR3 sequence is 16 residues long. V lost 5 bases and J lost 1, with 12 bases in between. Here the CDR3 DNA reads TGTGCCAGCAGCGTGACAGCATCATCTGGGGCCAACGTCCTGACTTTC. Translation gives CASSVTASSGANVLTF.

The V and J genes are TRBV5-1 and TRBJ1-4, with D unclear. The CDR3 covers 15 residues. Between the trimmed V and J ends, which lost 4 bases and 8 bases, there was a span of 18 bases. CDR1 and CDR2 from the germline V gene are SGHRS and YFSETQ. CDR3 loop: CASSLGPPESEKLFF. The CDR3 nucleotides read TGCGCCAGCAGCCTCGGCCCCCCGGAGAGCGAAAAACTGTTTTTT.

This chain connects TRBV2 to TRBJ2-3, with D possibly matching TRBD1 (6 bases). The germline gives CDR1 SNHLY, CDR2 FYNNEI. This CDR3 is 12 amino acids long. The ends were cut back, 6 bases at V and 9 bases at J, with 13 bases in the middle. The CDR3 nucleotides are TGTGCCAGCAGCGCGCATCAGGGGACGCAGTATTTT. Its translation: CASSAHQGTQYF.

J is TRBJ1-5 and V is TRBV19, with 10 bases lining up with TRBD1. The V segment lost 5 bases and the J segment 2 bases; nucleotides outside the gene matches: 3. The CDR3 consists of 15 residues. Germline CDR1 and CDR2: LNHDA and SQIVND (reference sequence). For the CDR3, the DNA is TGTGCCAGTAGTGACAGGGGGCCGGGCAATCAGCCCCAGCATTTT. Protein sequence: CASSDRGPGNQPQHF.

This clone came up a few times. The chain recombines TRBV27 with TRBJ2-5; 7 nucleotides match TRBD1. Germline V gene lookup returns CDR1 MNHEY and CDR2 SMNVEV (reference sequence). V shed 4 bases and J 5 bases; nucleotides not matched to a gene: 10. The CDR3 is 15 residues long. The CDR3 DNA reads TGTGCCAGCAGTTCCCGACAGGGTTCATGGGAGACCCAGTACTTC. Translation gives CASSSRQGSWETQYF.